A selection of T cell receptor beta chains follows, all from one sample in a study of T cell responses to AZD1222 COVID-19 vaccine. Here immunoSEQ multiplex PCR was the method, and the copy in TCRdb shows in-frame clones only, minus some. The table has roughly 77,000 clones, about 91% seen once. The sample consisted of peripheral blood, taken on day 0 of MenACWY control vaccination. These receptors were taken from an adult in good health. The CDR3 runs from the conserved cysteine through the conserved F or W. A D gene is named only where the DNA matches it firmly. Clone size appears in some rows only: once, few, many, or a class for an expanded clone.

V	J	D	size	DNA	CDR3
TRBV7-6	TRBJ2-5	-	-	TGTGCCAGCAGCTTAAAGGGTTGGGGGCTCGGTGAGACCCAGTACTTC	CASSLKGWGLGETQYF
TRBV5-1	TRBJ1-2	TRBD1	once	TGCGCCAGCAGCGAGCAGGGGGTTGGCTACACCTTC	CASSEQGVGYTF
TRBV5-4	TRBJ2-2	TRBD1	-	TGTGCCACTACCGGGACAGGGAGCACCGGGGAGCTGTTTTTT	CATTGTGSTGELFF
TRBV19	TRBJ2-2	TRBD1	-	TGTGCCAGTATCAGAACAGGGGAAGGAACCGGGGAGCTGTTTTTT	CASIRTGEGTGELFF
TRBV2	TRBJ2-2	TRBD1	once	TGTGCCAGCAGCACCGGGACAGGGAACACCGGGGAGCTGTTTTTT	CASSTGTGNTGELFF
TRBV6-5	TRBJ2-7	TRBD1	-	TGTGCCAGCAGTTTCGGGACAGGCAATCACTACGAGCAGTACTTC	CASSFGTGNHYEQYF
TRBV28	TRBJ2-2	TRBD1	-	TGTGCCAGCAGACCGGACAGGGCGTTCGGGACCGGGGAGCTGTTTTTT	CASRPDRAFGTGELFF
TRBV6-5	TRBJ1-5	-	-	TGTGCCAGCAGCCCCAGGGAATCCAATCAGCCCCAGCATTTT	CASSPRESNQPQHF
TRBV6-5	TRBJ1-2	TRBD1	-	TGTGCCAGCAAAAACAGGGGGACAGGGGTGTCAGGCTACACCTTC	CASKNRGTGVSGYTF
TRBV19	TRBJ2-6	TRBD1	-	TGTGCCAGTAGTATAGGACAGGGTGCTGGGGCCAACGTCCTGACTTTC	CASSIGQGAGANVLTF
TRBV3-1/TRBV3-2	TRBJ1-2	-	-	TGTGCCAGCAGCCAAGACCTAGGGGCCTCGGGGGGCTACACCTTC	CASSQDLGASGGYTF
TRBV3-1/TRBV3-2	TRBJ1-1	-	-	TGTGCCAGCAGCCCAATTGTAGCCCCCACTGAAGCTTTCTTT	CASSPIVAPTEAFF
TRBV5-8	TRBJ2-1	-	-	TGTGCCAGCAGCCCAACCGGGACCTCTAGACTTGATGAGCAGTTCTTC	CASSPTGTSRLDEQFF
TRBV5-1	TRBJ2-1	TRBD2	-	TGCGCCAGCAGCCTGGGACTAGCGGGAGCGACGAGCTCCTACAATGAGCAGTTCTTC	CASSLGLAGATSSYNEQFF
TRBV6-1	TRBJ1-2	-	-	TGTGCCAGCAGTGAAGGCAGTACTAACTATGGCTACACCTTC	CASSEGSTNYGYTF
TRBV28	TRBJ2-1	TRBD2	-	TGTGCCAGCAGTTTATTGGCGTCTAGCGGGAACTACAATGAGCAGTTCTTC	CASSLLASSGNYNEQFF
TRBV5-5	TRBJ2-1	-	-	TGTGCCAGCAGCTTGGACCCCATACGGGTCCTACCCAATGAGCAGTTCTTC	CASSLDPIRVLPNEQFF
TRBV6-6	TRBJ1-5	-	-	TGTGCCAGCAGTTCCCTCACTCAGCTCAGCAATCAGCCCCAGCATTTT	CASSSLTQLSNQPQHF
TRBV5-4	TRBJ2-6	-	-	TGTGCCAGCTCGACCGGGACTCCTAACTCTGGGGCCAACGTCCTGACTTTC	CASSTGTPNSGANVLTF
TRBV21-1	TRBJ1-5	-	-	TGTGCCAGCAGCCCCCGCAGGGGGCCAGATCAGCCCCAGCATTTT	CASSPRRGPDQPQHF
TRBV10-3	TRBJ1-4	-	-	TGTGCCATCAGGGACGGAACTAATGAAAAACTGTTTTTT	CAIRDGTNEKLFF
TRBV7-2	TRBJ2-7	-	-	TGTGCCAGCAGCTATAGGGGAGAAGGTACTCAGTACTTC	CASSYRGEGTQYF
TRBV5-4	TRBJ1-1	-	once	TGTGCCAGCAGCTTGGAAGGGCCTAGAAGGACTGAAGCTTTCTTT	CASSLEGPRRTEAFF
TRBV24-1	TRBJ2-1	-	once	TGTGCCACCAGTGACCCGGGACATAACAATGAGCAGTTCTTC	CATSDPGHNNEQFF
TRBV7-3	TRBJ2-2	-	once	TGTGCCAGCAGCTTCGGGGGTACCGGGGAGCTGTTTTTT	CASSFGGTGELFF
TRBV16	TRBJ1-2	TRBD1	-	TGTGCCAGCAGCCGACAGGGAACCTATGGCTACACCTTC	CASSRQGTYGYTF
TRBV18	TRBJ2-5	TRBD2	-	TGTGCCAGCTCACCAGAAGGGGAGGGCATAGCCCAGTACTTC	CASSPEGEGIAQYF
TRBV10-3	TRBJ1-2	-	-	TGTGCCATCAGTGACCAACAGGTCTATGGCTACACCTTC	CAISDQQVYGYTF
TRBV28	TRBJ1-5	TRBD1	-	TGTGCCAGCAGTATCACCGGGACAGGGTTTCAGCCCCAGCATTTT	CASSITGTGFQPQHF
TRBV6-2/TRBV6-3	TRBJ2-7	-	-	TGTGCCAGCAGTTCGAACAGTTACGAGCAGTACTTC	CASSSNSYEQYF
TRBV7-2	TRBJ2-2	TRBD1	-	TGTGCCAGCAGCCGGGACAGGGGTCTTACCGGGGAGCTGTTTTTT	CASSRDRGLTGELFF
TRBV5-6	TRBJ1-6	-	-	TGTGCCAGCAGCTTGGACAGGGTTTCTTCACCCCTCCACTTT	CASSLDRVSSPLHF